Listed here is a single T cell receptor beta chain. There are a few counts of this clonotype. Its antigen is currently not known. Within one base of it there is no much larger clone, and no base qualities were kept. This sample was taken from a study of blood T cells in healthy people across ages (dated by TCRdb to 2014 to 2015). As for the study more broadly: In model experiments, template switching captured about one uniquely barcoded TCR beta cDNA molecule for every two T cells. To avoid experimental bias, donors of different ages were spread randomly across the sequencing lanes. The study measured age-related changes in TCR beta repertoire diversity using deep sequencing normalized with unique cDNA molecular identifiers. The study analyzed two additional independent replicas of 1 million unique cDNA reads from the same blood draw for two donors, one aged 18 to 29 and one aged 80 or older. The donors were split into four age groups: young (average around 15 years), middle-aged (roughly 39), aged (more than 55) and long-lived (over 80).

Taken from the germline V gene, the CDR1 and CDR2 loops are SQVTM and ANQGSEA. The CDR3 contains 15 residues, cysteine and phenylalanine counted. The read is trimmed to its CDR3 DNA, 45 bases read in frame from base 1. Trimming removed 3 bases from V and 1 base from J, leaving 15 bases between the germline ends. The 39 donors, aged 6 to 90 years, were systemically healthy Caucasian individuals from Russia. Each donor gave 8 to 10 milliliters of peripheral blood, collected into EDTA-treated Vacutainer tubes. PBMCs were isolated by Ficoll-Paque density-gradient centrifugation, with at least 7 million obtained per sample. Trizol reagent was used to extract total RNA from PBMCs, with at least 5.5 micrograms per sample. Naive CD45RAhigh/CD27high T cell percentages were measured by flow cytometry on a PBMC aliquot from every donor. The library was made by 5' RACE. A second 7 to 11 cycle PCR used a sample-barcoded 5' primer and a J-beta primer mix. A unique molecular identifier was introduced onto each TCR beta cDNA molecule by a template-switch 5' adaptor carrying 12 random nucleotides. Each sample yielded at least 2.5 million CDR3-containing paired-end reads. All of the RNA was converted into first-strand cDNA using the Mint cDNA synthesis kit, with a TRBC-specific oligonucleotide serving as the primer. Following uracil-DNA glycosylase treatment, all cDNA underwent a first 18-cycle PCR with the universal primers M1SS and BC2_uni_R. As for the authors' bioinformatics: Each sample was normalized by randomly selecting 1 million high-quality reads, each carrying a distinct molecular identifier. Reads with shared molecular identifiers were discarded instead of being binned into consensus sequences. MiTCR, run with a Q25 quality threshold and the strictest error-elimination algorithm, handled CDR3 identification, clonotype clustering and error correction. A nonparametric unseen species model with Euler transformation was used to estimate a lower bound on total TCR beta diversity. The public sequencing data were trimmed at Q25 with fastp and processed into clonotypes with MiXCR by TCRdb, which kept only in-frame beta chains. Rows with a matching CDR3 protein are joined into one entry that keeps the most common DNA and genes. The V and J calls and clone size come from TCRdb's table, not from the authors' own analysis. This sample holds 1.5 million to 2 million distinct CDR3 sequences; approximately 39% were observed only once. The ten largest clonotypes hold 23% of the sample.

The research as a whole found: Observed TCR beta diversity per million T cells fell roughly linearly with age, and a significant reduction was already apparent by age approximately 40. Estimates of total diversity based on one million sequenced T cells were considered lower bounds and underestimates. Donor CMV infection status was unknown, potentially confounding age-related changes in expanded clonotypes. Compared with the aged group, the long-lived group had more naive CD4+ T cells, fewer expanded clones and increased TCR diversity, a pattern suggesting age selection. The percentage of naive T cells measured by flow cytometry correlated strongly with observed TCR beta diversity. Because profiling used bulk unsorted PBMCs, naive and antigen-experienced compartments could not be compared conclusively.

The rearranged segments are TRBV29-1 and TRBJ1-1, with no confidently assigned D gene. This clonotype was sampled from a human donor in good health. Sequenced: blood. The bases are TGCAGCGTTGATCAAACCCCCGAGGGGAACACTGAAGCTTTCTTT. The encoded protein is CSVDQTPEGNTEAFF. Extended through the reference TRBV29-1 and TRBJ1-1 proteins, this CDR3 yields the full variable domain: SAVISQKPSRDICQRGTSLTIQCQVDSQVTMMFWYRQQPGQSLTLIATANQGSEATYESGFVIDKFPISRPNLTFSTLTVSNMSPEDSSIYLCSVDQTPEGNTEAFFGQGTRLTVV.